The sequence of this T cell receptor (beta chain) was determined in a study of blood T cell repertoires in COVID-19. On the study more broadly: The study drew acute and convalescent COVID-19 samples from the United States, Italy and Spain. Sample material is recorded as cDNA or gDNA derived from T cells, B-cell-depleted T cells, or PBMCs.

Authors' analysis steps: It was from reference gene primer amplification that nucleated cell counts were estimated. Here immunoSEQ multiplex PCR was the method, and the copy in TCRdb shows in-frame clones only, minus some. V, J and clone size were drawn from that table, and D and trimming were deduced from the DNA. The top ten hold approximately 1.8% of the sample, which has some 330,000 clones, nearly 90% seen once. This CDR3 contains 14 residues. In germline, CDR1 is SEHNR, CDR2 FQNEAQ (reference sequence). Trimming cost V 5 bases and J 6 bases, with 16 bases left between them. This clone was seen a few times.

This chain links TRBV7-9 with TRBJ1-2; perhaps TRBD1 as D (5 bases). Material: peripheral blood. The sequence came from a woman in her twenties or thirties with COVID-19, enrolled during active disease. Written as DNA, the CDR3 is TGTGCCAGCAGCGAAAGCGGGGGGGTAAATGGCTACACCTTC. It codes for CASSESGGVNGYTF.